The sequence of this T cell receptor (beta chain) was determined in a study of blood T cell repertoires in COVID-19. Per the study methods: Reference gene primer amplification gave nucleated cell count estimates. TCRdb keeps only in-frame clones here, not all; method: immunoSEQ multiplex PCR. The D gene and trimming were derived from the DNA, and the V and J assignments and clone size from that table. The repertoire has 150,000 to 200,000 clones, roughly 82% of them found once; the top ten carry 5.5% to 7.5%. V was pared by 5 bases and J by 6 bases, with 16 bases between. The CDR3 loop spans 14 amino acids. Germline V gene data show CDR1 as LNHDA and CDR2 as SQIVND (reference sequence).

This chain joins TRBV19 and TRBJ1-2, with unresolved D. The source of this sequence is a woman aged 40 to 49 with COVID-19, enrolled during active disease. Sequenced sample: peripheral blood. The CDR3 reads CASSPWTGEDGYTF. DNA for the CDR3: TGTGCCAGTAGTCCCTGGACGGGAGAGGATGGCTACACCTTC.